The rows below give T cell receptor beta chains drawn from one sample of a study of cytomegalovirus exposure and HLA in healthy donors. The data were produced by immunoSEQ multiplex PCR, yet TCRdb's version contains in-frame clones alone and is incomplete. The table lists about 200,000 clones. Sequences were obtained from PBMCs. The receptors come from a boy younger than 18 in good health and CMV-seronegative. Each CDR3 is given with its conserved first and last residue. D genes are given only for firm matches.

cdr3_aa cdr3_nt j_call v_call d_call cdr3_length
CASSLQNTEAFF TGTGCCAGCAGTTTACAGAACACTGAAGCTTTCTTT TRBJ1-1 TRBV28 - 12
CASSLPSLAYNEQFF TGTGCCAGCAGCTTGCCCTCACTCGCCTACAATGAGCAGTTCTTC TRBJ2-1 TRBV7-3 - 15
CASSERETQYF TGCGCCAGCAGTGAGCGTGAGACCCAGTACTTC TRBJ2-5 TRBV10-2 - 11
CASSQDVGLAGTDTQYF TGTGCCAGCAGCCAAGATGTCGGACTAGCGGGCACAGATACGCAGTATTTT TRBJ2-3 TRBV4-2 TRBD2 17
CASTALRSLNYGYTF TGTGCCAGCACCGCCCTCAGGTCCCTTAACTATGGCTACACCTTC TRBJ1-2 TRBV6-5 - 15
CASSYGGTANYGYTF TGTGCCAGCAGCTATGGAGGTACCGCTAACTATGGCTACACCTTC TRBJ1-2 TRBV7-2 - 15
CASSRPDGVNEKLFF TGTGCCAGCAGCCGGCCGGACGGGGTCAATGAAAAACTGTTTTTT TRBJ1-4 TRBV4-2 - 15
CATSRDRGQETQYF TGTGCCACCAGCAGGGACAGGGGACAAGAGACCCAGTACTTC TRBJ2-5 TRBV15 TRBD1 14
CASSPRRGGRLNTEAFF TGTGCCAGCAGCCCCCGGCGGGGGGGCAGATTGAACACTGAAGCTTTCTTT TRBJ1-1 TRBV11-2 - 17
CATEGAQDTQYF TGTGCCACCGAGGGGGCCCAAGATACGCAGTATTTT TRBJ2-3 TRBV6-5 TRBD1 12